The next 2 T cell receptor beta chains were all read from a single sample in a study of read filtering for tumor transcriptome and immune sequencing. Molecular barcoded adaptors covering alpha/delta and beta/gamma chains were used on approximately 400 ng RNA. TCRdb used MiXCR to reprocess the reads, holding one entry per CDR3 protein. The table includes 40,000 or so distinct CDR3 sequences, 12% to 15% detected once. Specimen: a population of CD138-negative cells sorted from bone marrow. Receptors were obtained from a donor over 35 with multiple myeloma.

On this clonotype itself: A far larger clone is one nucleotide away, so this likely arose from a read error. A read error is likely, as this CDR3 ends without the conserved phenylalanine or tryptophan. The chain employs TRBV6-5 and TRBJ1-5, with D perhaps TRBD1 (6 bases). V gave up 8 bases and J gave up 3 bases, with 11 bases separating them. Germline V gene sequence: CDR1 MNHEY, CDR2 SVGAGI. This CDR3 spans 13 amino acids. CDR3 loop: CASAYRDNQPQHC. CDR3 sequence (DNA): TGTGCCAGCGCCTACAGGGACAATCAGCCCCAGCATTGT.

This clonotype was recorded at least ten times. The chain uses TRBV7-9 and TRBJ1-1, with 7 bases aligning to TRBD1. Germline loops: CDR1 SEHNR, CDR2 FQNEAQ (reference sequence). V shed 0 bases, J shed 0 bases, and the junction held 7 bases outside the gene matches. This CDR3 region has 17 residues. The CDR3 DNA is TGTGCCAGCAGCTTAGCGCGTAAGGGACAGTTGAACACTGAAGCTTTCTTT. Translation: CASSLARKGQLNTEAFF.